Presented here are 10 T cell receptor beta chains from one specimen sequenced in a study of shared clonotypes between healthy human individuals. The repertoire was sequenced with immunoSEQ multiplex PCR; TCRdb's copy has only in-frame clones and lacks some. The data contain about 2 million clones, roughly 94% of them singletons. CD45RO-negative, CCR7-positively selected cells formed the naive CD8 fraction, excluding terminally differentiated effector memory CD45RA+ cells. The sample consisted of naive CD8+ T cells sorted from blood. These receptors originate from a man aged 18-30 years in good health.

This chain uses TRBV6-5 with TRBJ2-7; 8 bases map to TRBD2. The CDR3 covers 14 residues. CDR1 MNHEY and CDR2 SVGAGI come from the germline V gene. V was pared by 2 bases and J by 6 bases, with 6 bases of the junction left unmatched. CDR3 region: CASSYRRGGPEQYF. The CDR3 nucleotides are TGTGCCAGCAGTTACAGACGGGGGGGCCCCGAGCAGTACTTC.

The J gene is TRBJ2-5, the V gene TRBV11-2; weak D call: TRBD2 (5 bases). The V gene's germline CDR1 is SGHAT and CDR2 FQNNGV. V lost 1 base, J lost 1 base, and 10 bases lay in between. The CDR3 runs to 15 residues. The CDR3 DNA follows: TGTGCCAGCAGCTTAGCATGGACTCCCCAAGAGACCCAGTACTTC. Translating it yields CASSLAWTPQETQYF. Variable domain in full (rest from reference TRBV11-2 and TRBJ2-5): EAGVAQSPRYKIIEKRQSVAFWCNPISGHATLYWYQQILGQGPKLLIQFQNNGVVDDSQLPKDRFSAERLKGVDSTLKIQPAKLEDSAVYLCASSLAWTPQETQYFGPGTRLLVL.

The table lists this clone with a count of one. This chain links TRBV5-1 with TRBJ2-3; D not certain. Germline assignment: CDR1 SGHRS and CDR2 YFSETQ. V dropped 1 base and J dropped 1 base, with 10 bases sitting between them. The CDR3 is made up of 15 amino acids. The CDR3 loop is CASSLSWGGTDTQYF. In DNA, the CDR3 is TGCGCCAGCAGCTTGAGCTGGGGTGGCACAGATACGCAGTATTTT.

This chain links TRBV6-5 with TRBJ1-4; D gene ambiguous. The V gene's germline CDR1 is MNHEY and CDR2 SVGAGI. Deletions cut 2 bases from V and 8 bases from J, with 15 bases between. The CDR3 covers 15 residues. The CDR3 bases are TGTGCCAGCAGTTACCTCCCAAACCCCTCCGAAAAACTGTTTTTT. It codes for CASSYLPNPSEKLFF.

Concerning this clone itself: The final CDR3 position lacks the conserved phenylalanine or tryptophan, pointing to a likely read error. The limits of the CDR3 on the DNA are not certain, so only TCRdb's listed CDR3 is given. The chain has TRBV14 and TRBJ1-5; the D call of TRBD1 is as the table states it, not checked on the DNA. Inclusive of both ends, the CDR3 amounts to 13 amino acids. Germline-derived CDR1 and CDR2 are SGHDN and FVKESK. The CDR3: CASSQNQGVGVWC.

The chain carries TRBV4-1 and TRBJ2-2, with 12 bases fitting TRBD2. The CDR3 length is 19 residues. V was clipped by 4 bases and J by 6 bases; unmatched bases: 15. Germline-derived CDR1 and CDR2 are MGHRA and YSYEKL. In nucleotides, the CDR3 is TGCGCCAGCAGCCTCATTGGAGAACTAGCGGGGGGTATCGCCGGGGAGCTGTTTTTT. Amino acid sequence: CASSLIGELAGGIAGELFF.

V and J are TRBV27 and TRBJ2-3, with TRBD1 matching over 9 bases. The J segment lost 4 bases and the V segment lost 2 bases, leaving 13 bases of the junction unmatched. The CDR3 sequence is 18 residues long. The germline V gene encodes CDR1 MNHEY and CDR2 SMNVEV (reference sequence). The CDR3 DNA follows: TGTGCCAGCAGTTTACTCCCGGTACAGGGGGCCGGCGCAGATACGCAGTATTTT. Encoded protein: CASSLLPVQGAGADTQYF.

The chain carries TRBV9 and TRBJ2-3; D unclear. Germline-derived CDR1 and CDR2 are SGDLS and YYNGEE. Trimming took 7 bases from V and 6 from J, leaving 6 bases between them. The CDR3 runs 10 residues. Here the CDR3 reads CASSSDTQYF. CDR3 nucleotide sequence: TGTGCCAGCTCATCCGATACGCAGTATTTT. Full variable domain (rest looked up from reference TRBV9 and TRBJ2-3): DSGVTQTPKHLITATGQRVTLRCSPRSGDLSVYWYQQSLDQGLQFLIQYYNGEERAKGNILERFSAQQFPDLHSELNLSSLELGDSALYFCASSSDTQYFGPGTRLTVL.

This clone was recorded once. The genes are TRBV27 and TRBJ2-3; 9 nucleotides align to TRBD2. J was trimmed by 3 bases and V by 5 bases; bases with no gene match: 9. The CDR3 covers 16 residues. Germline-derived CDR1 and CDR2 are MNHEY and SMNVEV (reference sequence). In DNA, the CDR3 is TGTGCCAGCAGTATCTATAGCGGGAGAGAGACAGATACGCAGTATTTT. Translating it yields CASSIYSGRETDTQYF.

This clone was observed once. The chain carries TRBV30 and TRBJ2-7; maybe TRBD2 (6 bases). The CDR3 extends over 14 amino acids. Deletions cut 4 bases from V and 3 bases from J, with 16 bases between. Germline CDR1 and CDR2: GTSNPN and SVGIG (reference sequence). The CDR3 protein is CAWTNYPRGYEQYF. The CDR3 DNA sequence: TGTGCCTGGACGAACTATCCGCGGGGCTACGAGCAGTACTTC.